What follows is one TCR beta chain and its context. This record belongs to a study of PD-L1 blockade in urothelial cancer. As for the study in general: Treatment start was followed by blood analysis at 3 weeks (second dose) and again at 6 weeks.

Stated time point: peripheral blood 6 weeks after treatment start. Libraries were prepared by immunoSEQ multiplex PCR; TCRdb keeps only in-frame clonotypes and omits some of them. The table has 90,000 to 130,000 clones, 80% to 95% seen once. Between the trimmed V and J ends, which lost 4 bases and 7 bases, there was a span of 16 bases. There are 14 residues in the CDR3. The V gene's germline CDR1 is SGHRS and CDR2 YFSETQ. This chain links TRBV5-1 with TRBJ2-3, with TRBD2 as a possible D gene (5 bases). The material was PBMCs, obtained around atezolizumab (anti-PD-L1) treatment. The receptor was isolated from a man in his 60s with urothelial cancer. The DNA for the CDR3 is TGCGCCAGCAGCCCCAGGACTCCCGGAAATACGCAGTATTTT. Translated: CASSPRTPGNTQYF.